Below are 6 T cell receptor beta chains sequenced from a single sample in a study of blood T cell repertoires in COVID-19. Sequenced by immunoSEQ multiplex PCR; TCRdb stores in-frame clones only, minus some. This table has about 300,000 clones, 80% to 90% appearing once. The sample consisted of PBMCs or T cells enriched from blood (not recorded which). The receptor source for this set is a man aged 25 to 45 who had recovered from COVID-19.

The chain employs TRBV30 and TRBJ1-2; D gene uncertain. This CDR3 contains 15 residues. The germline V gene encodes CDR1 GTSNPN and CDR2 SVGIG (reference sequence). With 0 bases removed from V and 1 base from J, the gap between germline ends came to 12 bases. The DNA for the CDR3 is TGTGCCTGGAGTGTAATACTACGACTTAACTATGGCTACACCTTC. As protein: CAWSVILRLNYGYTF.

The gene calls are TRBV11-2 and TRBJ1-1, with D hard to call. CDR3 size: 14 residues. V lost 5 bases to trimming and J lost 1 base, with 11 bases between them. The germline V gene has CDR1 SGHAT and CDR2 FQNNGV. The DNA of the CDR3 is TGTGCCAGCAGCCTTGGGAGCAAGAACACTGAAGCTTTCTTT. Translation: CASSLGSKNTEAFF.

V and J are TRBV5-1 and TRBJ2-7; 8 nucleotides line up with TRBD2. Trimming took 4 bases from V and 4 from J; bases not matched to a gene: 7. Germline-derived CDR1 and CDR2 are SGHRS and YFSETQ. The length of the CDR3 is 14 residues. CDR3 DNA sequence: TGCGCCAGCAGCAGCAGCGGGGGCCCTTACGAGCAGTACTTC. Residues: CASSSSGGPYEQYF. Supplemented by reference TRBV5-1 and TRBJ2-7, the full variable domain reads KAGVTQTPRYLIKTRGQQVTLSCSPISGHRSVSWYQQTPGQGLQFLFEYFSETQRNKGNFPGRFSGRQFSNSRSEMNVSTLELGDSALYLCASSSSGGPYEQYFGPGTRLTVT.

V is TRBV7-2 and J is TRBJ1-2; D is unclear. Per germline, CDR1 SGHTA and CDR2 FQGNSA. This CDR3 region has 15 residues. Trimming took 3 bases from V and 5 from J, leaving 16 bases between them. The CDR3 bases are TGTGCCAGCAGCTTCCGTGACACAATTTCGTATGGCTACACCTTC. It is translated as CASSFRDTISYGYTF.

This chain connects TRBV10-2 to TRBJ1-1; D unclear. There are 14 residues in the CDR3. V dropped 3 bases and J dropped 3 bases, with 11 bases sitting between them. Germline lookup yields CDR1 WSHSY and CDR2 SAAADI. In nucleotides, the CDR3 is TGCGCCAGCAGTGAATCTTTAGTTTACACTGAAGCTTTCTTT. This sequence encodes CASSESLVYTEAFF.

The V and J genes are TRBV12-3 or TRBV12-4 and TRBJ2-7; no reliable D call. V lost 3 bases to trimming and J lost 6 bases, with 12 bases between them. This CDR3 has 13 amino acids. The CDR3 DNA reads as TGTGCCAGCAGTTTTGCTAAGAGGTCCGAGCAGTACTTC. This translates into CASSFAKRSEQYF.